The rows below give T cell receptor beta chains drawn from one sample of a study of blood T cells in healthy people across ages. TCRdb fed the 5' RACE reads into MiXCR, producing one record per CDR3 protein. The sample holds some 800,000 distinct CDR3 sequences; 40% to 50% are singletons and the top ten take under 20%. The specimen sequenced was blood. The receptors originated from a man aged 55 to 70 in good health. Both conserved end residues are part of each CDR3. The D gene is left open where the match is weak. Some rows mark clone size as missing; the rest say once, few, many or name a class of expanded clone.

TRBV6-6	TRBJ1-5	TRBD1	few	CASSYSTGVGSPQHF	TGTGCCAGCAGTTACTCGACAGGGGTCGGTTCGCCCCAGCATTTT
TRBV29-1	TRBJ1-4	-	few	CSVVENEKLFF	TGCAGCGTTGTAGAAAATGAAAAACTGTTTTTT
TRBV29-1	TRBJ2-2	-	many	CSVGPDTGELFF	TGCAGCGTGGGACCGGACACCGGGGAGCTGTTTTTT
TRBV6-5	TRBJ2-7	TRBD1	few	CASSYSIGLKGTGTYEQYF	TGTGCCAGCAGTTACTCGATTGGCTTAAAAGGGACAGGGACCTACGAGCAGTACTTC
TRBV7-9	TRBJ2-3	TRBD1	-	CVSSRRDREDTQYF	TGTGTCAGCAGCAGACGGGACAGGGAGGATACGCAGTATTTT
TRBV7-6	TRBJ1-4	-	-	CASGTEKLFF	TGTGCCAGCGGAACAGAAAAACTGTTTTTT
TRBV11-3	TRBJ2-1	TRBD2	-	CASSPGLAGLSSYNEQFF	TGTGCCAGCAGCCCGGGACTAGCGGGGCTTAGCTCCTACAATGAGCAGTTCTTC
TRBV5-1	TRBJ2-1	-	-	CASSPGGQRYNEQFF	TGCGCCAGCAGCCCGGGGGGACAGCGATACAATGAGCAGTTCTTC
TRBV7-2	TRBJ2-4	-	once	CASSLAAAGLTKNIQYF	TGTGCCAGCAGCTTAGCGGCAGCAGGGCTAACCAAAAACATTCAGTACTTC
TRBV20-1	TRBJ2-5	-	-	CSARPSWTAETQYF	TGCAGTGCTAGACCCTCATGGACAGCAGAGACCCAGTACTTC
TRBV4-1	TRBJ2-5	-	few	CASSSTLGKETQYF	TGCGCCAGCAGCTCAACGTTGGGAAAAGAGACCCAGTACTTC
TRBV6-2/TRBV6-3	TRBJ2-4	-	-	CASSSPGQLAKNIQYF	TGTGCCAGCAGTTCCCCGGGTCAGCTAGCCAAAAACATTCAGTACTTC
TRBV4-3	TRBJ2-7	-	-	CASSQVSSGYNEQYF	TGCGCCAGCAGCCAAGTATCCTCGGGATACAATGAGCAGTACTTC
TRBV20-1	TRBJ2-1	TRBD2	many	CSARKTGRGEQFF	TGCAGTGCTAGAAAAACGGGGAGGGGTGAGCAGTTCTTC
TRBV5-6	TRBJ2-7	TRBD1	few	CASSLRTGTGEQYF	TGTGCCAGCAGCTTGCGGACAGGGACGGGAGAGCAGTACTTC
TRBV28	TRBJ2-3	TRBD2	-	CASNSGGAPDTQYF	TGTGCCAGCAATAGCGGGGGGGCCCCAGATACGCAGTATTTT
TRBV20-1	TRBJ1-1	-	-	CSASDGLQNTEAFF	TGCAGTGCTAGTGACGGCCTCCAGAACACTGAAGCTTTCTTT
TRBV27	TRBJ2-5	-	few	CASSSLLQETQYF	TGTGCCAGCAGTTCCCTACTCCAAGAGACCCAGTACTTC
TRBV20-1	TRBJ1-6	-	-	CSARDPGAMSPLHF	TGCAGTGCTAGAGATCCGGGAGCCATGTCACCCCTCCACTTT
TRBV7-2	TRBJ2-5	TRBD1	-	CASGGTGQSQETQYF	TGTGCCAGCGGGGGGACAGGGCAGAGCCAAGAGACCCAGTACTTC
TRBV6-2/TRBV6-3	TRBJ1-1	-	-	CASKPGYTEAFF	TGTGCCAGCAAGCCTGGGTACACTGAAGCTTTCTTT
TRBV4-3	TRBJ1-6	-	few	CASSQARTSSYNSPLHF	TGCGCCAGCAGCCAAGCTCGGACCAGCTCCTATAATTCACCCCTCCACTTT
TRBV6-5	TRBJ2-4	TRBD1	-	CASSPGTGNGMYF	TGTGCCAGCAGCCCCGGGACAGGGAACGGGATGTACTTC
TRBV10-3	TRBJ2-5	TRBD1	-	CAISESRDRGQETQYF	TGTGCCATCAGTGAGTCGAGGGACAGGGGACAAGAGACCCAGTACTTC
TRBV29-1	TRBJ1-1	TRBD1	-	CSVGTGGHTEAFF	TGCAGCGTTGGAACAGGGGGGCACACTGAAGCTTTCTTT
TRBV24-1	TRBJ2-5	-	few	CATSEKGWETQYF	TGTGCCACCAGTGAGAAGGGTTGGGAGACCCAGTACTTC
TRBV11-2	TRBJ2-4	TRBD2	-	CASSLGLAGALNKNIQYF	TGTGCCAGCAGCTTAGGACTAGCGGGGGCCCTGAACAAAAACATTCAGTACTTC
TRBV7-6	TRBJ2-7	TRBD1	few	CASSVQGAWEQYF	TGTGCCAGCAGCGTACAGGGGGCATGGGAGCAGTACTTC
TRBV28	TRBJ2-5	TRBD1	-	CAGSIWTGVQETQYF	TGTGCCGGCAGTATCTGGACAGGGGTTCAAGAGACCCAGTACTTC
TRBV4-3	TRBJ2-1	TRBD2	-	CASRQVSGGANEQFF	TGCGCCAGCCGCCAAGTTAGCGGGGGGGCCAATGAGCAGTTCTTC
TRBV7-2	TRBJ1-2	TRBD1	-	CASSIETGRDYTF	TGTGCCAGCAGCATAGAGACAGGGAGGGACTACACCTTC
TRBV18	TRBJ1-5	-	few	CASSPWGQPQHF	TGTGCCAGCTCACCATGGGGTCAGCCCCAGCATTTT
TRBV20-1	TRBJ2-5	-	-	CSVHLSGSQETQYF	TGCAGTGTCCACCTCAGCGGCTCACAAGAGACCCAGTACTTC
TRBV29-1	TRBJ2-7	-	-	CSVGGFFYEQYF	TGCAGCGTCGGGGGATTCTTCTACGAGCAGTACTTC
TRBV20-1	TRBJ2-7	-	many	CSAVGHLYEQYF	TGCAGTGCTGTGGGACACCTCTACGAGCAGTACTTC